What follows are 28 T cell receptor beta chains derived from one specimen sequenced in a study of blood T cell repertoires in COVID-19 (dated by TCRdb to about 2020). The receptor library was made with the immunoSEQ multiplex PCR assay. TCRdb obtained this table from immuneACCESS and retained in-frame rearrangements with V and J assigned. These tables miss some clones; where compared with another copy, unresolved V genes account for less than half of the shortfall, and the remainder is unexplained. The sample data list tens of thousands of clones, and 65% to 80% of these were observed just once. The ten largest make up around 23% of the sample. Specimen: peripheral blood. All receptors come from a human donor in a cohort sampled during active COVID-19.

DNA for the CDR3: TGTGCCACCAATCCTGGGGCAGGGAAGGGCTACACCTTC. Translated: CATNPGAGKGYTF. This chain connects TRBV11-3 to TRBJ1-2; a possible D gene is TRBD1 (5 bases). The ends were cut back, 10 bases at V and 8 bases at J, with 20 bases in the middle. CDR3 length: 13 amino acids. The germline V gene encodes CDR1 SGHNT and CDR2 YENEEA.

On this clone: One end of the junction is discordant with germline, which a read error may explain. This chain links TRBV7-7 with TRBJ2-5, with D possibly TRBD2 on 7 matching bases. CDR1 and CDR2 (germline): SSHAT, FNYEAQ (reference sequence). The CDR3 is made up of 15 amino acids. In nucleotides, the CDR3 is TGTGCTAGCAGCTTAGGGGGGGGAAAGGAAGAGACCCAGTACTTC. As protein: CASSLGGGKEETQYF.

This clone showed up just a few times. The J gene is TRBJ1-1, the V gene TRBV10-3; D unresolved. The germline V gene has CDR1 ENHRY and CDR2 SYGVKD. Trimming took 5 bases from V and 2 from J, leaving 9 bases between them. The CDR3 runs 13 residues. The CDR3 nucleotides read TGTGCCATCAGTTCAGATTTCAACACTGAAGCTTTCTTT. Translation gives CAISSDFNTEAFF.

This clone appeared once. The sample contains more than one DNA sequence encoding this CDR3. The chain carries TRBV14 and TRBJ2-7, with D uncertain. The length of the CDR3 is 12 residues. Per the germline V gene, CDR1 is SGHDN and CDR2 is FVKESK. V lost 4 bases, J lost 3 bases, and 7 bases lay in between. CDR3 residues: CASSLTGYEQYF. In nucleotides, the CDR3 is TGTGCCAGCAGCCTCACGGGCTACGAGCAGTACTTC.

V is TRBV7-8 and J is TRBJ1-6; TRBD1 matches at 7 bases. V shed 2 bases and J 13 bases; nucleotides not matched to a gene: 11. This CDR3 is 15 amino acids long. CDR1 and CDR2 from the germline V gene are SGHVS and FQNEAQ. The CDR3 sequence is CASSLSTPGGDPLHF. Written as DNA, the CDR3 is TGTGCCAGCAGCTTATCGACCCCAGGGGGAGACCCCCTCCACTTT.

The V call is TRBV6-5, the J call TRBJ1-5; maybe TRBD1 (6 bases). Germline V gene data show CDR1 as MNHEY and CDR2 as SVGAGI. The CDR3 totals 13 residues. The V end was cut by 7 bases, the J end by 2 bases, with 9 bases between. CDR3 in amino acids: CASTGGRNQPQHF. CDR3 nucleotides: TGTGCCAGCACTGGGGGCCGCAATCAGCCCCAGCATTTT.

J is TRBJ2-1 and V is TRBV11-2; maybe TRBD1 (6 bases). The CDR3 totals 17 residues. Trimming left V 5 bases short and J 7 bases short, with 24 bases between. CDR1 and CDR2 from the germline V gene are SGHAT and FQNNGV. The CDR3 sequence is CASSPGTLPVARNEQFF. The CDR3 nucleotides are TGTGCCAGCAGCCCAGGGACATTACCAGTTGCGCGAAATGAGCAGTTCTTC.

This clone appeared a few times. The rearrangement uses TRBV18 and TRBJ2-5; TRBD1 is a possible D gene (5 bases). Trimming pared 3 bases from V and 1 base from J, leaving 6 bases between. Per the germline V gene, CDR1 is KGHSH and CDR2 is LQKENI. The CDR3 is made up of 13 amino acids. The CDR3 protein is CASSPRAQETQYF. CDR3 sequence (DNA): TGTGCCAGCTCACCCAGGGCCCAAGAGACCCAGTACTTC.

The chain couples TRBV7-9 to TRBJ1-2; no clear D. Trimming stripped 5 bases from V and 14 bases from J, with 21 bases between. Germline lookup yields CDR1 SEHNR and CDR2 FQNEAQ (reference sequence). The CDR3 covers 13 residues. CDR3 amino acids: CASSASGRERCTF. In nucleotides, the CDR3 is TGTGCCAGCAGCGCGTCCGGGAGAGAGCGATGTACCTTC.

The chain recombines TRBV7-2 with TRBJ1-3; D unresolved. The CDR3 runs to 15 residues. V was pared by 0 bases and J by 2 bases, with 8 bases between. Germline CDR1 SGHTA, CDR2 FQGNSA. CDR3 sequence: CASSLATGTGNTIYF. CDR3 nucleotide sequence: TGTGCCAGCAGCTTAGCGACCGGGACTGGAAACACCATATATTTT. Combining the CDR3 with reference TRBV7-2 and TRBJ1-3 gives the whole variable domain GAGVSQSPSNKVTEKGKDVELRCDPISGHTALYWYRQSLGQGLEFLIYFQGNSAPDKSGLPSDRFSAERTGGSVSTLTIQRTQQEDSAVYLCASSLATGTGNTIYFGEGSWLTVV.

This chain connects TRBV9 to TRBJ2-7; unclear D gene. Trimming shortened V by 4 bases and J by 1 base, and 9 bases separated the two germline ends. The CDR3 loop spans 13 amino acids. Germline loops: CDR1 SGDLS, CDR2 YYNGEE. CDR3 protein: CASSSSRSYEQYF. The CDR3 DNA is TGTGCCAGCAGCTCCTCTAGATCCTACGAGCAGTACTTC.

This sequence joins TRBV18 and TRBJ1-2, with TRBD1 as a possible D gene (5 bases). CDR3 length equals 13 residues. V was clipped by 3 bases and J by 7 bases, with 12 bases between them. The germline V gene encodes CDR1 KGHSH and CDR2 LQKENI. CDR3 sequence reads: CASSPREEGGYTF. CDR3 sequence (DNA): TGTGCCAGCTCACCCAGGGAGGAGGGTGGCTACACCTTC.

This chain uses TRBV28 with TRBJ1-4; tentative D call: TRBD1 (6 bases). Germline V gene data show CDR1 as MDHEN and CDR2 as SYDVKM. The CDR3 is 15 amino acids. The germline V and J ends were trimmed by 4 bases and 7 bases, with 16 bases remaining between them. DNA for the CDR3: TGTGCCAGCAGTTCCCGAGGGGGGGTAGGTGAAAAACTGTTTTTT. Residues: CASSSRGGVGEKLFF.

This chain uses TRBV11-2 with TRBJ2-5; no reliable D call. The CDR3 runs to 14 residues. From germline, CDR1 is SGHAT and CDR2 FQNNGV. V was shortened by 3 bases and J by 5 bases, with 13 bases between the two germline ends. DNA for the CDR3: TGTGCCAGCAGCTTCCGTCCCATCGGGGAGACCCAGTACTTC. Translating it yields CASSFRPIGETQYF.

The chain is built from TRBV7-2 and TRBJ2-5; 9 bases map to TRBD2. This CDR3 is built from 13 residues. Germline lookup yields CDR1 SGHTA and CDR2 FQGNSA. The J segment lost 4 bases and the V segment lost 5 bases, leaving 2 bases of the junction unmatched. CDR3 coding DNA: TGTGCCAGCAGCCTGGGACTAGCAGAGACCCAGTACTTC. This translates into CASSLGLAETQYF.

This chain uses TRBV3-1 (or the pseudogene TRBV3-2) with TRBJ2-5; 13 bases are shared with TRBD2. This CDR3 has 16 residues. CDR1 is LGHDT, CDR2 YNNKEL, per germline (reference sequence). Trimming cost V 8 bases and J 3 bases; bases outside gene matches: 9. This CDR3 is CASCVTSGGPKETQYF. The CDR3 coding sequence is TGTGCCAGCTGCGTGACTAGCGGGGGGCCCAAAGAGACCCAGTACTTC.

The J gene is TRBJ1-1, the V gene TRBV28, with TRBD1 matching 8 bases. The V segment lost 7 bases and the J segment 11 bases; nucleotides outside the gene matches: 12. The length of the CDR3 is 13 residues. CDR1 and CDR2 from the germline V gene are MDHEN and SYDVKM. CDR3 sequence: CASISGGHMEAFF. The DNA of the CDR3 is TGTGCCAGCATCTCAGGGGGCCACATGGAGGCTTTCTTT.

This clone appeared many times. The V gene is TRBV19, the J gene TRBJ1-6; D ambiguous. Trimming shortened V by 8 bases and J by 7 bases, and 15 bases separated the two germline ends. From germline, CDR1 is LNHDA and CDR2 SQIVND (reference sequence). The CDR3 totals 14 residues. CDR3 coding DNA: TGTGCCAGTCGACTGGCCCGAGGGAATTCACCCCTCCACTTT. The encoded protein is CASRLARGNSPLHF.

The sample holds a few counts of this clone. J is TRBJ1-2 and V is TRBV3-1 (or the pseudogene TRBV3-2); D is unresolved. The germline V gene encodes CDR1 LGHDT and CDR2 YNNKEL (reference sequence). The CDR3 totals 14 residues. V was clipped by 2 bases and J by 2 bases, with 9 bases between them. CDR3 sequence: CASSQLAENYGYTF. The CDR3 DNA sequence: TGTGCCAGCAGCCAATTAGCGGAAAACTATGGCTACACCTTC.

CDR3 protein: CASSVGNRDYGYTF. As DNA, the CDR3 is TGTGCCAGCAGCGTAGGTAACAGGGACTATGGCTACACCTTC. This sequence joins TRBV9 and TRBJ1-2; D perhaps matches TRBD1 (6 bases). V was trimmed by 0 bases and J by 3 bases, leaving 9 bases between them. This CDR3 has 14 residues. CDR1 and CDR2 (germline): SGDLS, YYNGEE.

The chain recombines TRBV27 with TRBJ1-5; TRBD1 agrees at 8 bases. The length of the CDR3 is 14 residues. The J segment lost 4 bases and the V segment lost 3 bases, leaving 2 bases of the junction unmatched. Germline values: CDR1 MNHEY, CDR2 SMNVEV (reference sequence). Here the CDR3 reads CASSLDRVNQPQHF. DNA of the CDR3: TGTGCCAGCAGTTTGGACAGGGTAAATCAGCCCCAGCATTTT.

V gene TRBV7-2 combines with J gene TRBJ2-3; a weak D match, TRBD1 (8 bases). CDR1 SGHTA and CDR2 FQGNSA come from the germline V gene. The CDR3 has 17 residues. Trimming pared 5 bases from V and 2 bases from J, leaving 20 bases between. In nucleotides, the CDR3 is TGTGCCAGCAGCATCGGACAGGGAGGGTGGGCCACAGATACGCAGTATTTT. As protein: CASSIGQGGWATDTQYF.

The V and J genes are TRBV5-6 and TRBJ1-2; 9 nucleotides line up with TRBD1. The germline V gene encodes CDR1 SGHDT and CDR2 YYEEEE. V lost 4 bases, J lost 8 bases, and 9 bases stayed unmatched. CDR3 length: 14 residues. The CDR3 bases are TGTGCCAGCAGCAAGGGACAGGGTCGTGTCGGCTACACCTTC. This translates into CASSKGQGRVGYTF.

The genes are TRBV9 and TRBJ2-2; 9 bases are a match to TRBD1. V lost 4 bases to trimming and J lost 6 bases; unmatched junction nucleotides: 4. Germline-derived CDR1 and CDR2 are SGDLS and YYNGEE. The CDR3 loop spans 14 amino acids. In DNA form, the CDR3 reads TGTGCCAGCAGCCCGCGGACAGGGGCCGGGGAGCTGTTTTTT. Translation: CASSPRTGAGELFF. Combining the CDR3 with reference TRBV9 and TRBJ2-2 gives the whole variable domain DSGVTQTPKHLITATGQRVTLRCSPRSGDLSVYWYQQSLDQGLQFLIQYYNGEERAKGNILERFSAQQFPDLHSELNLSSLELGDSALYFCASSPRTGAGELFFGEGSRLTVL.

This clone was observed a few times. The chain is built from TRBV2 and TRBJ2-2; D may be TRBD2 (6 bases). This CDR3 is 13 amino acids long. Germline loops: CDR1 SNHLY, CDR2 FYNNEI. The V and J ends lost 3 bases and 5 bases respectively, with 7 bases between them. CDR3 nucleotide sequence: TGTGCCAGCAGTGAGGGGAGGACCGGGGAGCTGTTTTTT. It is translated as CASSEGRTGELFF.

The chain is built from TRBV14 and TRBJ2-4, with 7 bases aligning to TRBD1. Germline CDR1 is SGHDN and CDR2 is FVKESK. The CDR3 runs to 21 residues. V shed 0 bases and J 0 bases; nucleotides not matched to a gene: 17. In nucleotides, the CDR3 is TGTGCCAGCAGCCAAGATCGAGTCATCGGGACAGAACACCTAGCCAAAAACATTCAGTACTTC. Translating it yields CASSQDRVIGTEHLAKNIQYF.

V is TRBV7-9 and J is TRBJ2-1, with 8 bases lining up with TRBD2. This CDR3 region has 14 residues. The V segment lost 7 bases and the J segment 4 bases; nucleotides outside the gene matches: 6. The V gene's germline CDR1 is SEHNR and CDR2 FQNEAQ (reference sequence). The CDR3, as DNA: TGTGCCAGCAAGAATAGCGGGACGTACAATGAGCAGTTCTTC. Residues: CASKNSGTYNEQFF.

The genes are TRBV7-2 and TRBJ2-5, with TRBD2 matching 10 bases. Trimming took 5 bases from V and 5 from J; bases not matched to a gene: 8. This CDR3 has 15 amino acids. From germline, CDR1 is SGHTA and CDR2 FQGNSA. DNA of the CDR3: TGTGCCAGCAGCCCCCCCCTAGCGGGAGACGAGACCCAGTACTTC. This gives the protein CASSPPLAGDETQYF.